This T cell receptor (beta chain) was found in a study of Graves' ophthalmopathy and Graves' hyperthyroidism. Over 9.5 ml of fresh blood yielded the PBMCs by density gradient. Regarding this clonotype: No antigen is known for it.

The study's findings and limits: Blood samples also showed most expanded thyroid clonotypes exceeding 0.001 frequency. A 13-signature model separated ophthalmopathy from stable hyperthyroidism, reaching around 88% sensitivity and 81.08% specificity cross-validated. At about 70% sensitivity and about 72% specificity, the model predicted progression of the ophthalmopathy.

The authors amplified TCR beta CDR3 regions from RNA transcripts. Amplification began with first-round RT-PCR using HTBI primers, then second-round multiplex PCR was performed. Each CDR3 protein gets one entry after TCRdb re-called the multiplex PCR reads with MiXCR. The sample records over 500,000 distinct CDR3 sequences, 22% being singletons. Germline V gene sequence: CDR1 KGHDR, CDR2 SFDVKD. The V and J ends lost 9 bases and 3 bases respectively, with 8 bases between them. This CDR3 is 11 amino acids long. The receptor's source is a woman aged 18-29 years with stable Graves' hyperthyroidism. Some clones in this sample may be carry-over from other donors' samples. This sequence joins TRBV24-1 and TRBJ2-7; D not certain. Sequencing used peripheral blood. The CDR3 reads CATSLRYEQYF. The CDR3 DNA reads TGTGCCACCTCCCTCCGCTACGAGCAGTACTTC.